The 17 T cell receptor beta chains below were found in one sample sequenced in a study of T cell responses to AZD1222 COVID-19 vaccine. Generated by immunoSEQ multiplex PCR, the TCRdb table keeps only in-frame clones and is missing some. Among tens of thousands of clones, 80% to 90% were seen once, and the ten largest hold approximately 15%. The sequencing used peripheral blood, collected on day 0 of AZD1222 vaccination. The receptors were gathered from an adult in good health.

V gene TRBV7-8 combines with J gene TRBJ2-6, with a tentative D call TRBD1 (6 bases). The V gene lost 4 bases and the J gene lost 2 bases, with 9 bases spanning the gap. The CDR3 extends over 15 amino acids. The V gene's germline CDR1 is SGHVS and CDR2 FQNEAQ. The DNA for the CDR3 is TGTGCCAGCAGCTCCCAGGGGCCTGGGGCCAACGTCCTGACTTTC. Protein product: CASSSQGPGANVLTF. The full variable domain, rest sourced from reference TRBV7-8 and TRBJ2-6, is GAGVSQSPRYKVAKRGQDVALRCDPISGHVSLFWYQQALGQGPEFLTYFQNEAQLDKSGLPSDRFFAERPEGSVSTLKIQRTQQEDSAVYLCASSSQGPGANVLTFGAGSRLTVL.

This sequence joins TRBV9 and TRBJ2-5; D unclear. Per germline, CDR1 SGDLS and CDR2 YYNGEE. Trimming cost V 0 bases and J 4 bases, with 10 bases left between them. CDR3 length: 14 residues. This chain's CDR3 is CASSVDGLLETQYF. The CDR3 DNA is TGTGCCAGCAGCGTAGATGGCCTTCTAGAGACCCAGTACTTC.

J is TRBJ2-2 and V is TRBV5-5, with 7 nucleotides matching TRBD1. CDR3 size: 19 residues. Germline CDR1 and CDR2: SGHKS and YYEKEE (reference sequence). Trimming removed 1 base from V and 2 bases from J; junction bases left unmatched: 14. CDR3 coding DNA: TGTGCCAGCAGCTTGCTGTGGCGCCCGACAGGGCGTAACACCGGGGAGCTGTTTTTT. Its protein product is CASSLLWRPTGRNTGELFF.

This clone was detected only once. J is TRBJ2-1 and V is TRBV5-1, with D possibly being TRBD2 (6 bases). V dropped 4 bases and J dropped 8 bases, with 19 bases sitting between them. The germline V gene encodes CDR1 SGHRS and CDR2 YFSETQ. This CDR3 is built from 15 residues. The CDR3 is CASSRDLIPIDEQFF. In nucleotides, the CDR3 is TGCGCCAGCAGCCGGGACTTAATCCCTATCGATGAGCAGTTCTTC.

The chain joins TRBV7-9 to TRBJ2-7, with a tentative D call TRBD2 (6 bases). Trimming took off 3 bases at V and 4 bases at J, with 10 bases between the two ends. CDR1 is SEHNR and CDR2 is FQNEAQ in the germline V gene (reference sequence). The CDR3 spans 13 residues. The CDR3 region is CASSFGDSYEQYF. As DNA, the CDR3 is TGTGCCAGCAGCTTCGGGGACTCTTACGAGCAGTACTTC.

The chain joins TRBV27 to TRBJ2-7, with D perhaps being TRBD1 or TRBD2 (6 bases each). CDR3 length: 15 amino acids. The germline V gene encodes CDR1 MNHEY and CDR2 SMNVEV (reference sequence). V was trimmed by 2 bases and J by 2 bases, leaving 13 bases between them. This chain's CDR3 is CASSLRSGEAYEQYF. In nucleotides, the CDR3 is TGTGCCAGCAGTTTACGGTCAGGGGAGGCCTACGAGCAGTACTTC.

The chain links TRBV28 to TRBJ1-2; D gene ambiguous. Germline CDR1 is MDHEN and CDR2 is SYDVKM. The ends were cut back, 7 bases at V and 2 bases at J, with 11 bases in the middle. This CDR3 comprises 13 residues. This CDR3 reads CASKKDPNYGYTF. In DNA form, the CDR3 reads TGTGCCAGCAAAAAGGACCCAAACTATGGCTACACCTTC.

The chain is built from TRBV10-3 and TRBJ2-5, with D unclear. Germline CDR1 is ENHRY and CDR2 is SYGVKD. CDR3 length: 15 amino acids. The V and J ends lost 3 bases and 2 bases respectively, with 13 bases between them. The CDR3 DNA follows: TGTGCCATCAGTGACGAACCACAACTTCAAGAGACCCAGTACTTC. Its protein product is CAISDEPQLQETQYF.

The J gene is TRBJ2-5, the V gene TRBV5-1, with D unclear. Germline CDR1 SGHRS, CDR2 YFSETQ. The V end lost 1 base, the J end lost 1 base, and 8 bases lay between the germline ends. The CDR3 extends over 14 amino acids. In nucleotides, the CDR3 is TGCGCCAGCAGCTTGTCTGGGATCCAAGAGACCCAGTACTTC. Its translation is CASSLSGIQETQYF.

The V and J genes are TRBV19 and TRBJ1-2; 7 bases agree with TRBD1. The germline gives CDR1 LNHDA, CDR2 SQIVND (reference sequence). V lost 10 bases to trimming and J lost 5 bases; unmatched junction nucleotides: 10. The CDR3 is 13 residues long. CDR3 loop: CATSGTVLYGYTF. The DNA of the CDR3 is TGTGCCACCTCCGGGACAGTGCTATATGGCTACACCTTC.

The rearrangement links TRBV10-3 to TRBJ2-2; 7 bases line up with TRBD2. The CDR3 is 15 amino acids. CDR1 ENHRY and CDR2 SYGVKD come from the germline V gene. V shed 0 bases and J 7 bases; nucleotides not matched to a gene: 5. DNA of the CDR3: TGTGCCATCAGTGAGTCCTCCAGGGAGGGCGGGGAGCTGTTTTTT. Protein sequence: CAISESSREGGELFF.

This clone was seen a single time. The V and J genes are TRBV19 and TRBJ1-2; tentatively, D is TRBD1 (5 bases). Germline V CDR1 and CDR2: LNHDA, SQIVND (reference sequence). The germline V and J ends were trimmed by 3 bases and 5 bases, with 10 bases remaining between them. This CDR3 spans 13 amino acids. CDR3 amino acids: CASSMGELYGYTF. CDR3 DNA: TGTGCCAGTAGTATGGGGGAACTTTATGGCTACACCTTC.

CDR3: CASSSVSGHGGSSIGQYF. As DNA, the CDR3 is TGCGCCAGCAGCTCCGTTTCGGGACACGGAGGTTCCTCCATAGGGCAGTACTTC. The chain recombines TRBV5-1 with TRBJ2-7, with D tentatively TRBD1 (6 bases). The V gene's germline CDR1 is SGHRS and CDR2 YFSETQ. Trimming took off 3 bases at V and 9 bases at J, with 31 bases between the two ends. The CDR3 runs 18 residues. The variable domain in full, with the rest retrieved from reference TRBV5-1 and TRBJ2-7, is KAGVTQTPRYLIKTRGQQVTLSCSPISGHRSVSWYQQTPGQGLQFLFEYFSETQRNKGNFPGRFSGRQFSNSRSEMNVSTLELGDSALYLCASSSVSGHGGSSIGQYFGPGTRLTVT.

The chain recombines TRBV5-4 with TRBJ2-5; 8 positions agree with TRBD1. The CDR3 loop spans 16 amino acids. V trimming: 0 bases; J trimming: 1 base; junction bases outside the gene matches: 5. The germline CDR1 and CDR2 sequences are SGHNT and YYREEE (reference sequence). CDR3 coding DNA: TGTGCCAGCAGCTTGGAGGACAGGGTCTCCCAAGAGACCCAGTACTTC. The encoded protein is CASSLEDRVSQETQYF.

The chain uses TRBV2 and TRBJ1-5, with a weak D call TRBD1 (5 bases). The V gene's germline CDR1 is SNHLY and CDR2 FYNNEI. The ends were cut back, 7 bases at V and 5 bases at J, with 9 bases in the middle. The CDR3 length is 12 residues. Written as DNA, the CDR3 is TGTGCCAGCAAGTTGGGGGATCAGCCCCAGCATTTT. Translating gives CASKLGDQPQHF.

CDR3 coding DNA: TGCGCCAGCAGTGAAAGAGGGCGCCCCTCTGGAAACACCATATATTTT. It yields the protein CASSERGRPSGNTIYF. The chain recombines TRBV10-2 with TRBJ1-3; D is uncertain. CDR3 size: 16 residues. The ends were cut back, 3 bases at V and 0 bases at J, with 12 bases in the middle. Germline values: CDR1 WSHSY, CDR2 SAAADI.

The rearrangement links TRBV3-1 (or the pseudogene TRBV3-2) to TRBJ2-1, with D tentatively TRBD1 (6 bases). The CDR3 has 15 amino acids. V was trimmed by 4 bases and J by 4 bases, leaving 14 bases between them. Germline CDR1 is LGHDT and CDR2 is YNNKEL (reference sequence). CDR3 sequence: CASSPDSFKYNEQFF. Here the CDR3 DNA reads TGTGCCAGCAGCCCGGACAGCTTTAAATACAATGAGCAGTTCTTC.